Included here is one TCR beta chain sequence, with context. Its antigen is unidentified. These data are taken from a study of cytomegalovirus exposure and HLA in healthy donors. Study-wide points: There were fewer than 200 TCR beta chains listed as cytomegalovirus-associated. Most TCR sequences were seen very rarely across donors, but some public TCRs occurred in many. The classifier reportedly diagnosed cytomegalovirus status with high specificity and sensitivity.

Separation from the roughly 680-subject first cohort characterized the roughly 130-subject validation cohort, to which the donors belonged. Assay used: immunoSEQ multiplex PCR; TCRdb lists only in-frame clones, some missing. This sample carries roughly 300,000 clones, roughly 90% of them seen once, and the ten largest clones take over 1%. The V end lost 5 bases, the J end lost 1 base, and 8 bases lay between the germline ends. This CDR3 comprises 13 residues. Germline CDR1 reads MNHEY; CDR2 reads SMNVEV (reference sequence). The chain uses TRBV27 and TRBJ1-1; perhaps TRBD1 as D (6 bases). Specimen: PBMCs. This TCR was recovered from a woman aged 25 to 45 in good health and CMV-seropositive. In nucleotides, the CDR3 is TGTGCCAGCAGTCAACAGGGGAACACTGAAGCTTTCTTT. It is translated as CASSQQGNTEAFF.